These 13 T cell receptor beta chains originate from one sample sequenced in a study of blood T cell repertoires in COVID-19. Clones were sequenced by immunoSEQ multiplex PCR, and TCRdb holds only the in-frame ones, with some missing. The table shows about 150,000 clones, with 70% to 90% occurring only once. The sequenced sample consisted of peripheral blood. The receptor source for this set is a woman in her sixties or seventies with COVID-19, enrolled during active disease.

The V call is TRBV27, the J call TRBJ1-2, with a possible D match to TRBD1 (5 bases). CDR1 is MNHEY, CDR2 SMNVEV, per germline (reference sequence). Trimming removed 3 bases from V and 2 bases from J, with 13 bases in between. The CDR3 consists of 15 residues. CDR3 nucleotides: TGTGCCAGCAGTTTGTTTGGGGCGCGGAACTATGGCTACACCTTC. As protein: CASSLFGARNYGYTF.

This clone was found once. CDR3 bases: TGTGCCAGCAGCTACCAGGGGTTTAATGAAAAACTGTTTTTT. It yields the protein CASSYQGFNEKLFF. J is TRBJ1-4 and V is TRBV11-2, with D tentatively TRBD1 (6 bases). Germline loops: CDR1 SGHAT, CDR2 FQNNGV. The CDR3 runs to 14 residues. Trimming removed 4 bases at V and 4 bases at J, with 10 bases between.

This chain joins TRBV19 and TRBJ2-1, with D possibly being TRBD1 (8 bases). This CDR3 spans 15 amino acids. Trimming left V 4 bases short and J 8 bases short, with 18 bases between. Germline V gene data show CDR1 as LNHDA and CDR2 as SQIVND (reference sequence). The CDR3 coding sequence is TGTGCCAGTAGTACGGCGGGGGCAGGGGGCGATGAGCAGTTCTTC. It specifies CASSTAGAGGDEQFF.

About this clone: One junction end does not reproduce the germline sequence, and a read error may be involved. V gene TRBV19 combines with J gene TRBJ1-2; 7 positions agree with TRBD1. The CDR3 sequence is 14 residues long. In germline, CDR1 is LNHDA, CDR2 SQIVND (reference sequence). The CDR3 region is CATSRRQGYYGYTF. The DNA of the CDR3 is TGTGCCACTAGTAGGCGACAGGGTTACTATGGCTACACCTTC.

This chain uses TRBV5-1 with TRBJ1-1; no clear D gene. This CDR3 is 13 amino acids long. CDR1 SGHRS and CDR2 YFSETQ come from the germline V gene. The V and J ends lost 4 bases and 4 bases respectively, with 11 bases between them. The CDR3 reads CASSVLRSTEAFF. CDR3 bases: TGCGCCAGCAGCGTACTAAGGTCCACTGAAGCTTTCTTT.

The V and J genes are TRBV7-9 and TRBJ2-7; D might be TRBD2 (6 bases). The CDR3 runs to 16 residues. CDR1 is SEHNR, CDR2 FQNEAQ, per germline (reference sequence). Trimming took off 1 base at V and 3 bases at J, with 16 bases between the two ends. The CDR3 DNA is TGTGCCAGCAGCTTAGGGGTTGGGGCGGGAAACTACGAGCAGTACTTC. Translating gives CASSLGVGAGNYEQYF.

The chain carries TRBV7-2 and TRBJ1-2; 8 nucleotides align to TRBD1. V lost 5 bases and J lost 6; bases outside the gene matches: 8. The CDR3 is 14 residues long. Germline values: CDR1 SGHTA, CDR2 FQGNSA. The CDR3 sequence is CASSPRQGPDGYTF. CDR3 nucleotide sequence: TGTGCCAGCAGCCCCCGACAGGGGCCGGATGGCTACACCTTC. The full variable domain, completed using reference TRBV7-2 and TRBJ1-2, is GAGVSQSPSNKVTEKGKDVELRCDPISGHTALYWYRQSLGQGLEFLIYFQGNSAPDKSGLPSDRFSAERTGGSVSTLTIQRTQQEDSAVYLCASSPRQGPDGYTFGSGTRLTVV.

The chain is built from TRBV18 and TRBJ2-2; 7 positions match TRBD1. Germline V gene data show CDR1 as KGHSH and CDR2 as LQKENI. V was clipped by 3 bases and J by 1 base; unmatched bases: 8. This CDR3 has 17 amino acids. The CDR3 protein is CASSPYTGDMNTGELFF. The CDR3 DNA sequence: TGTGCCAGCTCACCCTATACAGGGGACATGAACACCGGGGAGCTGTTTTTT.

The genes are TRBV6-6 and TRBJ2-5; perhaps TRBD2 as D (6 bases). V was shortened by 2 bases and J by 2 bases, with 15 bases between the two germline ends. CDR1 is MNHNY, CDR2 SVGAGI, per germline (reference sequence). The CDR3 loop spans 16 amino acids. In DNA form, the CDR3 reads TGTGCCAGCAGTTACCTGTGGGGGGACCTTCAAGAGACCCAGTACTTC. It specifies CASSYLWGDLQETQYF.

Note on this clone: The CDR3 carries no conserved terminal phenylalanine or tryptophan, so it likely arises from a read error. The DNA is left out, because the CDR3 cannot be placed on it with certainty; the CDR3 is given as TCRdb lists it. This chain joins TRBV24-1 and TRBJ1-4; the listed D gene, TRBD1, was not tested against the DNA. CDR1 is KGHDR, CDR2 SFDVKD, per germline. 13 amino acids form the CDR3, both terminal residues included. CDR3 amino acids: CATSANYQQLRNV.

Many counts were recorded for this clone. The chain employs TRBV9 and TRBJ1-4, with TRBD1 matching over 9 bases. CDR3 length equals 16 residues. Germline CDR1 is SGDLS and CDR2 is YYNGEE. Germline trimming cut 0 bases from V and 8 bases from J; bases unmatched to any gene: 8. This CDR3 reads CASSVVPAGQGEKLFF. In DNA form, the CDR3 reads TGTGCCAGCAGCGTAGTCCCCGCGGGACAGGGAGAAAAACTGTTTTTT. The whole variable domain, remainder taken from reference TRBV9 and TRBJ1-4, is DSGVTQTPKHLITATGQRVTLRCSPRSGDLSVYWYQQSLDQGLQFLIQYYNGEERAKGNILERFSAQQFPDLHSELNLSSLELGDSALYFCASSVVPAGQGEKLFFGSGTQLSVL.

This sequence joins TRBV12-3 or TRBV12-4 and TRBJ1-2; D gene ambiguous. The germline V and J ends were trimmed by 4 bases and 4 bases, with 10 bases remaining between them. The CDR3 runs to 13 residues. CDR3 sequence reads: CASSSPGTYGYTF. CDR3 bases: TGTGCCAGCAGTTCCCCGGGAACCTATGGCTACACCTTC.

The chain combines TRBV19 with TRBJ2-4; 9 bases line up with TRBD2. CDR1 LNHDA and CDR2 SQIVND come from the germline V gene (reference sequence). V lost 1 base, J lost 0 bases, and 7 bases stayed unmatched. The CDR3 has 18 residues. The CDR3 DNA reads as TGTGCCAGTAGTATAGGTAGTTTTAGCGGGGGAGCCAAAAACATTCAGTACTTC. Its translation is CASSIGSFSGGAKNIQYF.